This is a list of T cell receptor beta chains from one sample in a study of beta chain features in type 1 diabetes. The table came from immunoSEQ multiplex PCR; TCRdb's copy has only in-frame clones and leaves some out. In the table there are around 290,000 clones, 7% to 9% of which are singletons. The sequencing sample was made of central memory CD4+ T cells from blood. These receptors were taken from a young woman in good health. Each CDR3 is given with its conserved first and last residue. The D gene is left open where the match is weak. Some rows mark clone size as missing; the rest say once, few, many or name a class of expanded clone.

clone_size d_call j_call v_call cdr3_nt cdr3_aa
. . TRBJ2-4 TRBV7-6 TGTGCCACCGGATTACGCCTTCCAAAGTACTTC CATGLRLPKYF
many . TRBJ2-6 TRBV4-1 TGCGCCAGCAGCCAAACGTGGGTTTTGGCCAACGTCCTGACTTTC CASSQTWVLANVLTF
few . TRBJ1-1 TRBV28 TGTGCCAGCAGTTTAGGGACTGACAACACTGAAGCTTTCTTT CASSLGTDNTEAFF
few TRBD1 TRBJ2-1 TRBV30 TGTGCCTGGAGTGGCGGGACAGGGCGGGGTGAGCAGTTCTTC CAWSGGTGRGEQFF
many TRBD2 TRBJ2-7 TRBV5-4 TGTGCCAGCAGAACGGGACTAGCGGGAGTAGGAGCCGAGCAGTACTTC CASRTGLAGVGAEQYF
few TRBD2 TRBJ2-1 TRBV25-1 TGTGCCAGCAGGCAAGGGACTAGCGGGAGAGGGGGTTACAATGAGCAGTTCTTC CASRQGTSGRGGYNEQFF
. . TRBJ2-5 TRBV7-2 TGTGCCAGCAGGGACGGGATCCGGGGGACCCAAGAGACCCAGTACTTC CASRDGIRGTQETQYF
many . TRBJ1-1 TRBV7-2 TGTGCCAGCAGCCTACGATGGTCGGGCAGGGTGAGAACTGAAGCTTTCTTT CASSLRWSGRVRTEAFF
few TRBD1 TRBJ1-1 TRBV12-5 TGTGCTAGTGGTCCTACAGGGGGCACTGAAGCTTTCTTT CASGPTGGTEAFF
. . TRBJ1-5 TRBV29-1 TGCAGCGTCTCGGACGGAAATCAGCCCCAGCATTTT CSVSDGNQPQHF
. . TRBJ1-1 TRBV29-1 TGCAGCGTTGCGGGGGGCTCGGGGAATGCTTTCTTT CSVAGGSGNAFF
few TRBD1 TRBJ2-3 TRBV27 TGTGCCAGCAGTCGACAGGGCGCAGATACGCAGTATTTT CASSRQGADTQYF
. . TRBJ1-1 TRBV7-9 TGTGCCAGCAGCCGATCCAGGGTAGAGAATAGTGAAGCTTTCTTT CASSRSRVENSEAFF
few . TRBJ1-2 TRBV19 TGTGCCAGTAGTATACAGGGGCTATGGCGCTATGGCTACACCTTC CASSIQGLWRYGYTF
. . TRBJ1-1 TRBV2 TGTGCCAGCAGTGAACCGGGGGCGAACACTGAAGCTTTCTTT CASSEPGANTEAFF
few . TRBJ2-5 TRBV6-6 TGTGCCAGCAGTAGGACAAGTGAGACCCAGTACTTC CASSRTSETQYF
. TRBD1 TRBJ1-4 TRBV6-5 TGTGCCAGCAGATTAGACAGGGATGAAAAACTGTTTTTT CASRLDRDEKLFF
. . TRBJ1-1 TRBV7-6 TGTGCCAGCAGCCAAAATGGGCCACGTGAAGCGAACACTGAAGCTTTCTTT CASSQNGPREANTEAFF
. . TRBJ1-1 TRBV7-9 TGTGCCAGCAGCAACGACAGAAACACTGAAGCTTTCTTT CASSNDRNTEAFF
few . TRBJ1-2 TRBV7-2 TGTGCCAGCAGCTTTGAAAGGGGGAACTATGGCTACACCTTC CASSFERGNYGYTF
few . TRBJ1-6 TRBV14 TGTGCCAGCAGCCAAGGACGGCTTTATAATTCACCCCTCCACTTT CASSQGRLYNSPLHF
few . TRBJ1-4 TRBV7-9 TGTGCCAGCAGCTCCGACAGGAGAGGTTTTAATGAAAAACTGTTTTTT CASSSDRRGFNEKLFF
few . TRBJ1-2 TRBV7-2 TGTGCCAGCAGCTTAAACAGACAAATCGGTGGCTACACCTTC CASSLNRQIGGYTF
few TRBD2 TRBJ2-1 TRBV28 TGTGCCAGCAGGGGGACTAGCGGGGCCCCTAATGAGCAGTTCTTC CASRGTSGAPNEQFF
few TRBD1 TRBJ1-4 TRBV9 TGTGCCAGCAGCGTATCGTTGGGACAGGGAGGGGAAAAACTGTTTTTT CASSVSLGQGGEKLFF
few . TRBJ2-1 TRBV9 TGTGCCCCCATCGGGAACAATGAGCAGTTCTTC CAPIGNNEQFF
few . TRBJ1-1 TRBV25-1 TGTGCCAGCAGTGATTCGAGTGATTACACTGAAGCTTTCTTT CASSDSSDYTEAFF
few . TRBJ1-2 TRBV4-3 TGCGCCAGCAGCCAAGCGTTGGACGGCGCCTATGGCTACACCTTC CASSQALDGAYGYTF
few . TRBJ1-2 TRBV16 TGTGCCAGCAGCCAAACTCCCGGACATACTCGGGACTATGGCTACACCTTC CASSQTPGHTRDYGYTF
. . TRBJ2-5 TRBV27 TGTGCCAGCAGTTTATTTGGAGTAGGGTCGGAGACCCAGTACTTC CASSLFGVGSETQYF
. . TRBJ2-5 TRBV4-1 TGCGCCAGCAGCCAACCGGGACACCGGTACCAAGAGACCCAGTACTTC CASSQPGHRYQETQYF
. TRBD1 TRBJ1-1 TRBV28 TGTGCCAGCAGTGTTTGGGACAGGGCACGCACTGAAGCTTTCTTT CASSVWDRARTEAFF
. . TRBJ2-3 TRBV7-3 TGTGCCAGCAGCCAGCATGATCCTAGCACAGATACGCAGTATTTT CASSQHDPSTDTQYF
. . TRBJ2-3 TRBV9 TGTGCCAGCAGCGTAGGGCATGGAGATACGCAGTATTTT CASSVGHGDTQYF